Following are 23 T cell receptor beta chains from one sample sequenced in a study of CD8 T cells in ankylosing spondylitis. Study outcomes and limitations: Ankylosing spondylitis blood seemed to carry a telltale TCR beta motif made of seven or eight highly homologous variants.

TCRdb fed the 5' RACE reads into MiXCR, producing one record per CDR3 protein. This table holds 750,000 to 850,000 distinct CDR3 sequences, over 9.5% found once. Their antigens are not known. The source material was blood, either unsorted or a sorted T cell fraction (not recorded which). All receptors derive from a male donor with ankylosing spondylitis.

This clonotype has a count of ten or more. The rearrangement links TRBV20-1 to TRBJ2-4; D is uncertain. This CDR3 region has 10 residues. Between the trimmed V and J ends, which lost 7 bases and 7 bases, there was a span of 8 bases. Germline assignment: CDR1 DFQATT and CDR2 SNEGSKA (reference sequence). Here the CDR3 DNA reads TGCAGTGTGTACGGGAACATTCAGTACTTC. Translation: CSVYGNIQYF.

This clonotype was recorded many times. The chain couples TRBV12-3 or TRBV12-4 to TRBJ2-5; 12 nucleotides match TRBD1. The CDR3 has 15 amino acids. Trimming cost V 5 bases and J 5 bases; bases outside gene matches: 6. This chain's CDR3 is CASSTGQGAWETQYF. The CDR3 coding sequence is TGTGCCAGCAGTACGGGACAGGGGGCCTGGGAGACCCAGTACTTC.

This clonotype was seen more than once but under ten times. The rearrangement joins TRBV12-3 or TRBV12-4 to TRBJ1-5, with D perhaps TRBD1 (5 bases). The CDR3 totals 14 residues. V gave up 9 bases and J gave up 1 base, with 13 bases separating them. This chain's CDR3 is CASGTAASNQPQHF. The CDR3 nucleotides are TGTGCCAGTGGGACCGCGGCGAGCAATCAGCCCCAGCATTTT.

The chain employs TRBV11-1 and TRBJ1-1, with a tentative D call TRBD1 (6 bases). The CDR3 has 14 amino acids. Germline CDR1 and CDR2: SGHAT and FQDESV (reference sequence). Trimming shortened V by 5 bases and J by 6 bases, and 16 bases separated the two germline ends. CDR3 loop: CASSPPDGGPEAFF. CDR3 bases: TGTGCCAGCAGCCCGCCCGACGGGGGCCCTGAAGCTTTCTTT.

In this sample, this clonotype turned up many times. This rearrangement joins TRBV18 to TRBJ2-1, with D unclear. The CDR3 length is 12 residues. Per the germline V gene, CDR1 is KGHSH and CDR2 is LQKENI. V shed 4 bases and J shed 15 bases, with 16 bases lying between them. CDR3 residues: CASSQLNSGPFF. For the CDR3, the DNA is TGTGCCAGCTCACAACTAAATTCAGGTCCGTTCTTC.

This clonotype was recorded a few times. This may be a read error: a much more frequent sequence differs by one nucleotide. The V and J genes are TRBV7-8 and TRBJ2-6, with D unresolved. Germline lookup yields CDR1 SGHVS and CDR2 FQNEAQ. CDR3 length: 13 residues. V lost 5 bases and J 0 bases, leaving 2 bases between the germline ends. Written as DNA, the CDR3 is TGTGCCAGCAGCGCCTCTGGGGCCAACGTCCTGACTTTC. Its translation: CASSASGANVLTF.

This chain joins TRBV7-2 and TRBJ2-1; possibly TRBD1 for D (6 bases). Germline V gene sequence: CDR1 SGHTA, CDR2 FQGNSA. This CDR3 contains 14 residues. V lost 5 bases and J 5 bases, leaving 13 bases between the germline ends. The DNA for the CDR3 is TGTGCCAGCAGCCGTACAGGGACCAACAATGAGCAGTTCTTC. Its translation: CASSRTGTNNEQFF.

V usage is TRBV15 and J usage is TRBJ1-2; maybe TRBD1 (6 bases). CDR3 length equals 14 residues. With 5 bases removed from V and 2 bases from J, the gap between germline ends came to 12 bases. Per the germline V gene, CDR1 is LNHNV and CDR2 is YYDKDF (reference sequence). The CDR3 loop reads CATSLRTGNYGYTF. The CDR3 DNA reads TGTGCCACCAGCCTACGAACAGGGAACTATGGCTACACCTTC.

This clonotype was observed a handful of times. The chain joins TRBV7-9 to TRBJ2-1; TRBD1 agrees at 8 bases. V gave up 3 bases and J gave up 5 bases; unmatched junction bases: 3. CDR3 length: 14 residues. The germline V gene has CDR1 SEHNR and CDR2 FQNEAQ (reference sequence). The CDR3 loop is CASSFRGQNNEQFF. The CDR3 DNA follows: TGTGCCAGCAGCTTCAGGGGGCAAAACAATGAGCAGTTCTTC.

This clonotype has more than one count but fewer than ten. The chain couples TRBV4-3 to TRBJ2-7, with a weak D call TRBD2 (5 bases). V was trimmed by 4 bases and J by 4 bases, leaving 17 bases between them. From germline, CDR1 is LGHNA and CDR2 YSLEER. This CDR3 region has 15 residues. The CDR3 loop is CASSPDSGGGYEQYF. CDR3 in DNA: TGCGCCAGCAGCCCCGATTCGGGTGGAGGTTACGAGCAGTACTTC.

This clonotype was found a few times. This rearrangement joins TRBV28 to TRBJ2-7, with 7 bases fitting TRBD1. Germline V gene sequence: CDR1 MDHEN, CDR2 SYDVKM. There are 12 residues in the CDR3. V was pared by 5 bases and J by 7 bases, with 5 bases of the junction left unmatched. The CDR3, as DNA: TGTGCCAGCAGTACAGGGGCCGGGGAGCAGTACTTC. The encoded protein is CASSTGAGEQYF.

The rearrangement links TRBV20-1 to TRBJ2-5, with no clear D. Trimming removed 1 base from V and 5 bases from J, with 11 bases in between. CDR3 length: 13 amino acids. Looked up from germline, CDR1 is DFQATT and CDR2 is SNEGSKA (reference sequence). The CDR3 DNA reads TGCAGTGCTAGAGTGGACGTAAGGGAGACCCAGTACTTC. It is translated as CSARVDVRETQYF.

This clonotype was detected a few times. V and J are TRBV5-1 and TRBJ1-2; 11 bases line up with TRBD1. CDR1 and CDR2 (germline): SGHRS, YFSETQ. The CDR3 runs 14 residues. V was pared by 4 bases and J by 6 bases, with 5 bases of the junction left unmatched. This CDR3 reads CASSQGQGVDGYTF. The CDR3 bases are TGCGCCAGCAGCCAGGGACAGGGGGTGGATGGCTACACCTTC.

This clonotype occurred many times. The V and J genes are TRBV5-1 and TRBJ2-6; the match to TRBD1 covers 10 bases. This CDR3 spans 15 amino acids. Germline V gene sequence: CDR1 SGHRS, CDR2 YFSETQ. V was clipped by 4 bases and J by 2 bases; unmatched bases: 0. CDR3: CASSGQGAGANVLTF. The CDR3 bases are TGCGCCAGCAGCGGACAGGGGGCTGGGGCCAACGTCCTGACTTTC.

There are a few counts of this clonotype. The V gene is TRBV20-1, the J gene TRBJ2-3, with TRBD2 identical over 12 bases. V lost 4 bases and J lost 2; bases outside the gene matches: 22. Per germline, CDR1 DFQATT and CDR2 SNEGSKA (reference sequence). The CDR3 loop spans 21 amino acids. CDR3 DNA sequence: TGCAGTGCTAAGCCTAGCGGGGGGGCTATCCCGTCTTTCTCTTCCACAGATACGCAGTATTTT. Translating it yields CSAKPSGGAIPSFSSTDTQYF.

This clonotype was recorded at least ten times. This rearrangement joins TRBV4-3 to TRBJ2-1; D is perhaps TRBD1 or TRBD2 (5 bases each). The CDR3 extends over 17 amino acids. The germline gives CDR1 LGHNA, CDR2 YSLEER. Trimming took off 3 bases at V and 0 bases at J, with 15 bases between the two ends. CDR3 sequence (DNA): TGCGCCAGCAGCCAGGAACCGGGACGCCTCTCCTACAATGAGCAGTTCTTC. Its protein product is CASSQEPGRLSYNEQFF.

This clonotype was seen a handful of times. Written as DNA, the CDR3 is TGTGCCAGCAGCTTTGCGGGGGCCAGCTCCGGGGAGCTGTTTTTT. Its translation is CASSFAGASSGELFF. The chain combines TRBV7-3 with TRBJ2-2; D possibly corresponds to TRBD2 (7 bases). CDR1 is SGHTA and CDR2 is FQGTGA in the germline V gene. V lost 3 bases and J 6 bases, leaving 14 bases between the germline ends. The length of the CDR3 is 15 residues.

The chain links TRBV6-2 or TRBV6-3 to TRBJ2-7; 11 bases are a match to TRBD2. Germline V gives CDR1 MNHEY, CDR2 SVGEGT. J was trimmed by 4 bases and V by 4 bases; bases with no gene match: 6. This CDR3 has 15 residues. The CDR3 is CASSSVTSGRYEQYF. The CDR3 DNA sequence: TGTGCCAGCAGTTCCGTAACTAGCGGGAGATACGAGCAGTACTTC.

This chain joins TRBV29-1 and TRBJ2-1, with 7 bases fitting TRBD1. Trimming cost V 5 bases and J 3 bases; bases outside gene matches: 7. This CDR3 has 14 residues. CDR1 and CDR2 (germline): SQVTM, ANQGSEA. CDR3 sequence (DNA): TGCAGCGTTTCGGGCAGGGGGTTCTACAATGAGCAGTTCTTC. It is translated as CSVSGRGFYNEQFF.

Here the CDR3 DNA reads TGTGCCAGCAACCACAAATCCGTCTACAATGAGCAGTTCTTC. Encoded protein: CASNHKSVYNEQFF. The rearrangement links TRBV6-2 or TRBV6-3 to TRBJ2-1; D is unclear. The CDR3 loop spans 14 amino acids. Trimming cost V 7 bases and J 3 bases, with 13 bases left between them. Germline lookup yields CDR1 MNHEY and CDR2 SVGEGT.

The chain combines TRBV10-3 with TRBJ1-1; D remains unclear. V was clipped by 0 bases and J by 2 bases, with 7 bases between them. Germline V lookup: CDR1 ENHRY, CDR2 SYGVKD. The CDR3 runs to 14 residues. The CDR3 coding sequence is TGTGCCATCAGTGAGTCTAGAACCAACACTGAAGCTTTCTTT. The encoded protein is CAISESRTNTEAFF.

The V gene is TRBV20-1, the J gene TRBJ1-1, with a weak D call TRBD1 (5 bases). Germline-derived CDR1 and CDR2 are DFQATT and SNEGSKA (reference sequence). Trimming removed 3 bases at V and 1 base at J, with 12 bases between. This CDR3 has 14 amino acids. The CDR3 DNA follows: TGCAGTGCTAGGGAGGGACCGGCGAACACTGAAGCTTTCTTT. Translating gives CSAREGPANTEAFF.

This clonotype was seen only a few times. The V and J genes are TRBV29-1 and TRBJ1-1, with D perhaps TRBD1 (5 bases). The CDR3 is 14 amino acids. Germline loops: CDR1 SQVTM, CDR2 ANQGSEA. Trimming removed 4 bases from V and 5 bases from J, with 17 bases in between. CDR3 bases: TGCAGCGTTGCCTCGGGGCCAGGCCGGACTGAAGCTTTCTTT. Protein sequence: CSVASGPGRTEAFF. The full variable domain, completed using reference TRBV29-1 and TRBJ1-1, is SAVISQKPSRDICQRGTSLTIQCQVDSQVTMMFWYRQQPGQSLTLIATANQGSEATYESGFVIDKFPISRPNLTFSTLTVSNMSPEDSSIYLCSVASGPGRTEAFFGQGTRLTVV.